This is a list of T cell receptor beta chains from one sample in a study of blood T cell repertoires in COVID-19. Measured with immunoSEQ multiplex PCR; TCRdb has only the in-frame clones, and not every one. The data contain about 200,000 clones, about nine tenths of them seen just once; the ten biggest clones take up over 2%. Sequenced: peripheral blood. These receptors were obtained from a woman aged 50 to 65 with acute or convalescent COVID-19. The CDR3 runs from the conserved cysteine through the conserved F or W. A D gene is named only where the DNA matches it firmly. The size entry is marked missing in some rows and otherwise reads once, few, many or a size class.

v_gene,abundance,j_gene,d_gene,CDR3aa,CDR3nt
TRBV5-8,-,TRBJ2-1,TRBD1,CASSGTVSYNEQFF,TGTGCCAGCAGCGGGACAGTCTCCTACAATGAGCAGTTCTTC
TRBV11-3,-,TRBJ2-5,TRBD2,CASSQEWDSGLAGARGTQYF,TGTGCCAGCAGCCAAGAATGGGACAGTGGTCTAGCGGGGGCACGGGGGACCCAGTACTTC
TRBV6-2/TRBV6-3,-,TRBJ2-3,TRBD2,CASSMGRGDTDTQYF,TGTGCCAGCAGTATGGGGCGGGGGGACACAGATACGCAGTATTTT
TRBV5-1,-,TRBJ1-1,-,CASSLSPGSIAEAFF,TGCGCCAGCAGCTTAAGCCCGGGGTCGATAGCTGAAGCTTTCTTT
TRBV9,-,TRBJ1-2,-,CASSVTWGEAGYTF,TGTGCCAGCAGCGTCACATGGGGCGAGGCTGGCTACACCTTC
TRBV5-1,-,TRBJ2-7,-,CASSLEPRRALSSYEQYF,TGCGCCAGCAGCCTGGAGCCCCGGAGGGCCTTGAGCTCCTACGAGCAGTACTTC
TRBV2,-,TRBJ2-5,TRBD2,CASSQTSGRGLTQYF,TGTGCCAGCAGTCAGACTAGCGGGAGGGGTTTGACCCAGTACTTC
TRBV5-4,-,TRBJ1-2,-,CASSLTGGHNYGYTF,TGTGCCAGCAGCCTTACGGGGGGGCATAACTATGGCTACACCTTC
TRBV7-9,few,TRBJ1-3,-,CASSPARSSGNTIYF,TGTGCCAGCAGCCCAGCGCGATCCTCTGGAAACACCATATATTTT
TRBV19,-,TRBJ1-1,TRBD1,CASSTQGAKTEAFF,TGTGCCAGTAGTACCCAGGGGGCGAAGACTGAAGCTTTCTTT
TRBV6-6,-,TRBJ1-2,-,CASSYPGNYGYTF,TGTGCCAGCAGTTATCCAGGGAACTATGGCTACACCTTC
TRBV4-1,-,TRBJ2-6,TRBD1,CASSQDQGEANVLTF,TGCGCCAGCAGCCAAGATCAGGGGGAGGCCAACGTCCTGACTTTC
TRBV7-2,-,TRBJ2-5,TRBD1,CASSLGQGQETQYF,TGTGCCAGCAGCTTGGGACAGGGGCAAGAGACCCAGTACTTC
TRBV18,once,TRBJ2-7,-,CASSPDRTEQYF,TGTGCCAGCTCACCGGACAGAACGGAGCAGTACTTC
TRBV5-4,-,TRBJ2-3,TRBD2,CASSLVQREDTQYF,TGTGCCAGCAGCTTGGTACAGCGGGAGGATACGCAGTATTTT
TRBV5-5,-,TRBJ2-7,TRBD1,CASSTGTGLYEQYF,TGTGCCAGCAGCACCGGGACAGGGCTCTACGAGCAGTACTTC
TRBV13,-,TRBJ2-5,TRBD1,CASSLLRPGQGDPQYF,TGTGCCAGCAGCCTATTAAGGCCGGGACAGGGAGATCCCCAGTACTTC
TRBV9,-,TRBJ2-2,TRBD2,CASSDGLAGGTNTGELFF,TGTGCCAGCAGTGACGGACTAGCGGGGGGTACAAACACCGGGGAGCTGTTTTTT
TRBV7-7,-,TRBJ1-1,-,CASSETGYTEAFF,TGTGCCAGCAGCGAAACAGGATACACTGAAGCTTTCTTT
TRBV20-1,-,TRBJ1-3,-,CSATGGNTIYF,TGCAGTGCTACCGGTGGAAACACCATATATTTT
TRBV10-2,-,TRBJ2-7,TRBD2,CASTRTSGLYEQYF,TGCGCCAGCACTAGGACTAGCGGACTCTACGAGCAGTACTTC
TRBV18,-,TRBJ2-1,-,CASSHSDLGRREQFF,TGTGCCAGCTCCCACTCTGATTTAGGGCGGAGGGAGCAGTTCTTC
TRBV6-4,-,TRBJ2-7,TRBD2,CASAAAAGDSYEQYF,TGTGCCAGCGCCGCCGCAGCGGGGGATTCCTACGAGCAGTACTTC
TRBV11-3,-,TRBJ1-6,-,CASSYGVSSYNSPLHF,TGTGCCAGCAGCTACGGGGTTAGCTCCTATAATTCACCCCTCCACTTT
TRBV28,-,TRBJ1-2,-,CASSARGNGYGYTF,TGTGCCAGCAGTGCCCGAGGTAATGGCTATGGCTACACCTTC
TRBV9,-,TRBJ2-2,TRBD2,CASSSTSGSSGELFF,TGTGCCAGCAGCTCTACTAGCGGGAGTTCCGGGGAGCTGTTTTTT